This T cell receptor beta chain was sequenced during a study of HIV-infected patients and healthy controls. Reverse transcription used around 500 ng RNA and constant-region primers for alpha and beta. Each of the alpha and beta chains got its own library through chain-specific third strand synthesis with indices. Two random hexamers, added before amplification and joined, formed each molecule's 12-nucleotide barcode. MiXCR was run by TCRdb on the 5' RACE reads, yielding one entry per CDR3 protein. The data contain roughly 25,000 distinct CDR3 sequences, 8.5% to 9% of them singletons. Whole blood was used without fractionation, so all unsorted peripheral T cells were included. The source material was blood. The clonotype originates from an adult in good health.

The CDR3 region has the DNA TGTGCCAGCAGCTTAGGACATAGCACAGATACGCAGTATTTT. This gives the protein CASSLGHSTDTQYF. The gene calls are TRBV7-2 and TRBJ2-3; D unresolved. Per germline, CDR1 SGHTA and CDR2 FQGNSA. The CDR3 loop spans 14 amino acids. V dropped 1 base and J dropped 0 bases, with 5 bases sitting between them. Using reference TRBV7-2 and TRBJ2-3 for the parts outside the CDR3, the full variable domain is GAGVSQSPSNKVTEKGKDVELRCDPISGHTALYWYRQSLGQGLEFLIYFQGNSAPDKSGLPSDRFSAERTGGSVSTLTIQRTQQEDSAVYLCASSLGHSTDTQYFGPGTRLTVL.